Below, 14 T cell receptor beta chains from the same sample are listed, as sequenced in a study of patients with pleural tuberculosis. TCRdb passed the reads through MiXCR, listing each CDR3 protein once. This table has approximately 53,000 distinct CDR3 sequences, about 7.3% appearing once. These receptors all stem from a human donor with pleural tuberculosis.

This clonotype has at least ten counts. V usage is TRBV20-1 and J usage is TRBJ2-1; 11 bases are a match to TRBD2. Trimming took 6 bases from V and 12 from J; bases not matched to a gene: 13. Germline V CDR1 and CDR2: DFQATT, SNEGSKA (reference sequence). The CDR3 runs to 14 residues. The CDR3 DNA reads as TGCAGTGCGCCGTTACTAGCGGGAGAGGGGGGGCAGTTCTTC. Encoded protein: CSAPLLAGEGGQFF.

V usage is TRBV7-2 and J usage is TRBJ2-7, with D tentatively TRBD2 (6 bases). The CDR3 sequence is 14 residues long. Trimming removed 3 bases from V and 5 bases from J, with 14 bases in between. Germline CDR1 reads SGHTA; CDR2 reads FQGNSA. The CDR3 DNA follows: TGTGCCAGCAGCTTCGCGGCGGGACTCGACGAGCAGTACGTC. Amino acids: CASSFAAGLDEQYV.

There are many counts of this clonotype. The chain employs TRBV2 and TRBJ1-1; D remains unclear. V lost 6 bases and J lost 7, with 9 bases in between. The length of the CDR3 is 11 residues. Germline-derived CDR1 and CDR2 are SNHLY and FYNNEI. CDR3: CASRIAGEAFF. In DNA form, the CDR3 reads TGTGCCAGCAGGATTGCCGGTGAAGCTTTCTTT.

This clonotype was detected ten times or more. The chain combines TRBV20-1 with TRBJ2-2, with TRBD1 matching 10 bases. This CDR3 region has 16 residues. Losses at the gene ends were 3 bases for V and 4 bases for J; bases not matched to a gene: 8. Looked up from germline, CDR1 is DFQATT and CDR2 is SNEGSKA (reference sequence). For the CDR3, the DNA is TGCAGTGCTAGGGCCCCCGGGACAGGGGTCACCGGGGAGCTGTTTTTT. It codes for CSARAPGTGVTGELFF.

This sequence joins TRBV19 and TRBJ2-1; no clear D gene. Trimming took 0 bases from V and 4 from J, leaving 13 bases between them. Germline CDR1 reads LNHDA; CDR2 reads SQIVND (reference sequence). The CDR3 runs to 16 residues. CDR3 DNA: TGTGCCAGTAGTATAGATCCCGGGTCTTCATACAATGAGCAGTTCTTC. As protein: CASSIDPGSSYNEQFF.

This rearrangement joins TRBV3-1 to TRBJ2-5; D is uncertain. Trimming removed 5 bases from V and 6 bases from J, with 10 bases in between. From germline, CDR1 is LGHDT and CDR2 YNNKEL (reference sequence). The CDR3 sequence is 12 residues long. CDR3 in amino acids: CASSYPRQTQYF. CDR3 in DNA: TGTGCCAGCAGCTATCCCCGGCAGACCCAGTACTTC.

Remarks on this clonotype: A much larger clone sits a single nucleotide away, making a read error possible. Since the CDR3 does not end with the conserved phenylalanine or tryptophan, this likely comes from a read error. The chain is built from TRBV10-3 and TRBJ1-1; unclear D gene. The CDR3 contains 17 residues. V lost 4 bases, J lost 4 bases, and 22 bases lay in between. Germline CDR1 reads ENHRY; CDR2 reads SYGVKD. CDR3 DNA sequence: TGTGCCATCAGTGGCAAAGGTTTGCGGGCGCTGACCACTGAAGCTTTCCTT. Amino acid sequence: CAISGKGLRALTTEAFL.

Concerning this clonotype: This may come from a read error, since a much larger clone is one base off. V usage is TRBV19 and J usage is TRBJ1-1; 7 positions match TRBD1. CDR3 length: 15 residues. V dropped 5 bases and J dropped 5; count of bases not matched to a gene: 11. The germline V gene has CDR1 LNHDA and CDR2 SQIVND (reference sequence). CDR3 protein: CASSPGQRRLTEAFF. The CDR3, as DNA: TGTGCCAGTAGTCCGGGACAGAGGAGGCTAACTGAAGCTTTCTTT.

This clonotype was counted ten times or more. The chain combines TRBV6-1 with TRBJ2-7; 7 bases line up with TRBD2. The length of the CDR3 is 14 residues. The trim removed 0 bases at V and 3 bases at J, leaving 2 bases unmatched. Germline loops: CDR1 MNHNS, CDR2 SASEGT. The CDR3 protein is CASSEAGTIYEQYV. Here the CDR3 DNA reads TGTGCCAGCAGTGAAGCCGGGACTATCTACGAGCAGTACGTC.

This clonotype occurred many times. The chain has TRBV4-1 and TRBJ1-5; the match to TRBD1 covers 12 bases. V was pared by 5 bases and J by 7 bases, with 6 bases of the junction left unmatched. CDR3 length: 15 amino acids. Germline V gene data show CDR1 as MGHRA and CDR2 as YSYEKL. The CDR3 DNA reads TGCGCCAGCAGCGATCCGGGACAGGGGGCACAGCCCCAGCATTTT. Amino acids: CASSDPGQGAQPQHF.

This clonotype was recorded at least ten times. CDR3 DNA sequence: TGTGCCAGCAGCGCGTCCTGGGACAGCTATCAGCCCCAGCATTTT. Residues: CASSASWDSYQPQHF. The rearrangement uses TRBV9 and TRBJ1-5, with 7 bases fitting TRBD1. CDR1 and CDR2 (germline): SGDLS, YYNGEE. This CDR3 has 15 amino acids. J gave up 5 bases and V 3 bases, and 8 bases lay outside the gene matches.

This clonotype was seen a handful of times. An end of the junction differs from the germline gene, which may be a read error. The chain uses TRBV19 and TRBJ2-5; the D is unclear. CDR1 is LNHDA and CDR2 is SQIVND in the germline V gene (reference sequence). The CDR3 consists of 14 residues. CDR3 residues: CASSRTARVESQYF. The CDR3 DNA reads as TGTGCCAGTAGTCGTACAGCCCGTGTAGAGTCCCAGTACTTC.

Details on this clonotype: As the CDR3 is not closed by the conserved phenylalanine or tryptophan, this likely results from a read error. The V call is TRBV27, the J call TRBJ2-1; D might be TRBD2 (6 bases). This CDR3 contains 15 residues. Germline CDR1 MNHEY, CDR2 SMNVEV (reference sequence). CDR3 amino acids: CASSFQGGSYNGQFL. As DNA, the CDR3 is TGTGCCAGCAGTTTCCAAGGAGGGTCCTACAATGGGCAGTTCCTC.

Ten or more counts support this clonotype. This chain links TRBV6-1 with TRBJ1-4; the D gene is possibly TRBD1 (6 bases). The ends were cut back, 1 base at V and 7 bases at J, with 13 bases in the middle. CDR3 length equals 15 residues. Germline CDR1 and CDR2: MNHNS and SASEGT. The CDR3 nucleotides read TGTGCCAGCAGTGAAGAAACAGGGCCAGGTGAAAAACTGTTTTTT. This gives the protein CASSEETGPGEKLFF.